This entry lists 32 T cell receptor beta chains sequenced from one sample in a study of T-cell memory formation after mild COVID-19. Using its own MiXCR run on the 5' RACE reads, TCRdb lists one record per CDR3 protein. This sample has around 140,000 distinct CDR3 sequences; about 19% occur once, and the top ten carry around 2.5%. The sequencing sample was made of PBMCs or a T cell subset sorted from them (not recorded which). These receptors came from an adult woman who had mild COVID-19 (a few samples of this study predate the infection). Cell type and time point are not known.

This rearrangement joins TRBV13 to TRBJ2-1, with 14 bases identical to TRBD2. The V gene end was trimmed by 5 bases and the J gene end by 10 bases; junction bases not matched to a gene: 7. This CDR3 region has 15 residues. Germline V lookup: CDR1 PRHDT, CDR2 FYEKMQ (reference sequence). The CDR3 sequence is CASSKTSGRVREQFF. The CDR3, as DNA: TGTGCCAGCAGCAAGACTAGCGGGAGGGTAAGGGAGCAGTTCTTC.

This clonotype was counted a few times. The rearrangement uses TRBV5-1 and TRBJ2-7; tentative D call: TRBD2 (5 bases). Trimming took 0 bases from V and 3 from J, leaving 16 bases between them. The CDR3 totals 16 residues. Germline-derived CDR1 and CDR2 are SGHRS and YFSETQ. DNA for the CDR3: TGCGCCAGCAGCTTGGGACCGGGAACAGACAACTACGAGCAGTACTTC. It codes for CASSLGPGTDNYEQYF.

In its sample, this clonotype was seen a few times. The genes are TRBV7-9 and TRBJ2-3; maybe TRBD1 (5 bases). The CDR3 is 14 residues long. Germline CDR1 reads SEHNR; CDR2 reads FQNEAQ (reference sequence). The V gene lost 4 bases and the J gene lost 0 bases, with 8 bases spanning the gap. DNA for the CDR3: TGTGCCAGCAGCTCGACAGTTAGCACAGATACGCAGTATTTT. Translation: CASSSTVSTDTQYF. The variable domain in full, completed from reference TRBV7-9 and TRBJ2-3, reads DTGVSQNPRHKITKRGQNVTFRCDPISEHNRLYWYRQTLGQGPEFLTYFQNEAQLEKSRLLSDRFSAERPKGSFSTLEIQRTEQGDSAMYLCASSSTVSTDTQYFGPGTRLTVL.

This clonotype turned up a few times. This chain connects TRBV20-1 to TRBJ2-5; D gene unclear. The CDR3 runs 12 residues. Germline CDR1 is DFQATT and CDR2 is SNEGSKA (reference sequence). The V and J ends lost 4 bases and 4 bases respectively, with 10 bases between them. The CDR3 sequence is CSATGPGETQYF. The CDR3 bases are TGCAGTGCTACCGGACCCGGAGAGACCCAGTACTTC.

CDR3 region: CAISISASGSYEQYF. The CDR3 DNA sequence: TGTGCCATCAGCATCTCGGCTAGCGGGAGTTACGAGCAGTACTTC. The chain is built from TRBV10-3 and TRBJ2-7; 10 bases line up with TRBD2. With 6 bases clipped from V and 4 bases from J, the junction kept 9 bases outside the gene matches. The V gene's germline CDR1 is ENHRY and CDR2 SYGVKD. The CDR3 is 15 amino acids.

The chain couples TRBV5-1 to TRBJ2-7, with 10 positions matching TRBD1. The junction had 11 bases not matched to a gene; V was cut back by 4 bases and J by 4 bases. Germline V CDR1 and CDR2: SGHRS, YFSETQ. The CDR3 is made up of 16 amino acids. CDR3 sequence (DNA): TGCGCCAGCAGCCGAACAAGAGACAGGGGGCCATACGAGCAGTACTTC. Amino acid sequence: CASSRTRDRGPYEQYF.

The chain joins TRBV20-1 to TRBJ1-4; tentative D call: TRBD1 (5 bases). The germline V gene has CDR1 DFQATT and CDR2 SNEGSKA (reference sequence). The CDR3 contains 13 residues. V gave up 5 bases and J gave up 7 bases, with 14 bases separating them. The CDR3 spells CSAFGGVGEKLFF. CDR3 coding DNA: TGCAGTGCTTTTGGGGGAGTTGGTGAAAAACTGTTTTTT.

The chain joins TRBV12-3 or TRBV12-4 to TRBJ2-7; 8 nucleotides line up with TRBD2. V lost 3 bases, J lost 7 bases, and 8 bases stayed unmatched. The CDR3 contains 14 residues. For the CDR3, the DNA is TGTGCCAGCAGTTTTACTAGCGGAATCCGGGAGCAGTACTTC. It encodes CASSFTSGIREQYF.

V gene TRBV5-4 combines with J gene TRBJ2-5; a possible D gene is TRBD1 (6 bases). The V gene lost 0 bases and the J gene lost 4 bases, with 19 bases spanning the gap. The CDR3 spans 17 residues. CDR1 is SGHNT and CDR2 is YYREEE in the germline V gene (reference sequence). The CDR3 nucleotides are TGTGCCAGCAGCTTGGACAACCTTGTCAGGGGCGGAGAGACCCAGTACTTC. The encoded protein is CASSLDNLVRGGETQYF.

The chain links TRBV24-1 to TRBJ2-3; unclear D gene. The CDR3 is 13 residues long. V gave up 4 bases and J gave up 3 bases, with 7 bases separating them. The germline V gene has CDR1 KGHDR and CDR2 SFDVKD. The CDR3 sequence is CATSDSFTDTQYF. For the CDR3, the DNA is TGTGCCACCAGTGACAGTTTTACAGATACGCAGTATTTT.

This clonotype showed up just a few times. The V call is TRBV6-5, the J call TRBJ2-3; 9 nucleotides match TRBD2. V gave up 6 bases and J gave up 0 bases; unmatched junction bases: 22. The CDR3 length is 21 residues. Germline V gene sequence: CDR1 MNHEY, CDR2 SVGAGI. As DNA, the CDR3 is TGTGCCAGCAGACCCCGGCCCCGAAGGGGACTAGCTTTCCCTAGCACAGATACGCAGTATTTT. It yields the protein CASRPRPRRGLAFPSTDTQYF.

The rearrangement links TRBV11-2 to TRBJ2-7; D perhaps matches TRBD2 (7 bases). Germline CDR1 reads SGHAT; CDR2 reads FQNNGV. This CDR3 is 16 amino acids long. Trimming cost V 3 bases and J 1 base, with 16 bases left between them. The CDR3 DNA reads TGTGCCAGCAGCTTGCGTGGCGGGGGCTTATCCTACGAGCAGTACTTC. Its translation is CASSLRGGGLSYEQYF.

The V and J genes are TRBV2 and TRBJ2-7; 7 bases align to TRBD1. This CDR3 has 13 amino acids. With V trimmed by 7 bases and J by 2 bases, 5 bases remained unmatched. CDR1 is SNHLY, CDR2 FYNNEI, per germline. The CDR3, as DNA: TGTGCCAGCAAAAACAGGGGTACCTACGAGCAGTACTTC. It codes for CASKNRGTYEQYF.

This clonotype was recorded at least ten times. The genes are TRBV27 and TRBJ1-1; D remains unclear. V shed 6 bases and J shed 3 bases, with 11 bases lying between them. In germline, CDR1 is MNHEY, CDR2 SMNVEV (reference sequence). This CDR3 contains 13 residues. CDR3 bases: TGTGCCAGCAGGACCACATGGGACACTGAAGCTTTCTTT. This translates into CASRTTWDTEAFF.

This clonotype was counted only a few times. The V call is TRBV6-1, the J call TRBJ2-1; D possibly corresponds to TRBD2 (6 bases). Germline V gives CDR1 MNHNS, CDR2 SASEGT. CDR3 length equals 12 residues. V lost 1 base and J 10 bases, leaving 8 bases between the germline ends. The CDR3 DNA reads TGTGCCAGCAGTGAAGTGGAGGGCGAGCAGTTCTTC. It specifies CASSEVEGEQFF.

This clonotype was observed a handful of times. V and J are TRBV5-1 and TRBJ2-1; 9 bases fit TRBD1. This CDR3 contains 14 residues. V shed 4 bases and J 8 bases; nucleotides not matched to a gene: 7. CDR1 is SGHRS, CDR2 YFSETQ, per germline. The DNA for the CDR3 is TGCGCCAGCAGCCCCACCGGGACAGGGCATGAGCAGTTCTTC. Its translation: CASSPTGTGHEQFF.

In this sample, this clonotype turned up a few times. This rearrangement joins TRBV6-6 to TRBJ2-7; perhaps TRBD2 as D (6 bases). The CDR3 length is 16 residues. Germline lookup yields CDR1 MNHNY and CDR2 SVGAGI (reference sequence). V was cut by 0 bases and J by 7 bases, with 19 bases left in between. CDR3 sequence (DNA): TGTGCCAGCAGTTACTCGGATCCGGGAGCCTGGTGGGAGCAGTACTTC. Its protein is CASSYSDPGAWWEQYF.

There are a few counts of this clonotype. CDR3 nucleotides: TGCGCCAGCTCGTTCGGACCTATCCAAGAGACCCAGTACTTC. It codes for CASSFGPIQETQYF. V and J are TRBV10-2 and TRBJ2-5; D not certain. Germline lookup yields CDR1 WSHSY and CDR2 SAAADI. This CDR3 is 14 amino acids long. V was cut by 8 bases and J by 1 base, with 14 bases left in between.

This clonotype was found a few times. This chain connects TRBV19 to TRBJ2-1; 10 bases match TRBD1. CDR3 length: 16 residues. The junction had 4 bases not matched to a gene; V was cut back by 3 bases and J by 2 bases. Germline V gene data show CDR1 as LNHDA and CDR2 as SQIVND (reference sequence). CDR3 nucleotides: TGTGCCAGTAGTATCCGGACAGGGGGTGCCTACAATGAGCAGTTCTTC. Protein product: CASSIRTGGAYNEQFF.

The table lists this clonotype with a few counts. The V call is TRBV7-2, the J call TRBJ2-7; the match to TRBD2 covers 9 bases. CDR1 is SGHTA, CDR2 FQGNSA, per germline. The CDR3 spans 15 residues. V shed 2 bases, J shed 9 bases, and the junction held 11 bases outside the gene matches. This CDR3 is CASSLLRTSAFGQYF. The CDR3 DNA is TGTGCCAGCAGCTTACTTAGGACTAGCGCATTCGGGCAGTACTTC.

This clonotype was counted only a few times. The chain uses TRBV7-3 and TRBJ2-1; D remains unclear. V was cut by 3 bases and J by 10 bases, with 10 bases left in between. CDR1 is SGHTA and CDR2 is FQGTGA in the germline V gene. CDR3 length: 12 residues. The CDR3 region is CASSFLTQEQFF. CDR3 coding DNA: TGTGCCAGCAGCTTCTTAACGCAAGAGCAGTTCTTC.

This clonotype was found a few times. The J gene is TRBJ2-5, the V gene TRBV18, with 7 bases aligning to TRBD1. CDR1 and CDR2 (germline): KGHSH, LQKENI. V was pared by 5 bases and J by 7 bases, with 10 bases of the junction left unmatched. The CDR3 sequence is 14 residues long. The CDR3 DNA is TGTGCCAGCTCAGCTGAGACAGGGACGGCGACCCAGTACTTC. Protein sequence: CASSAETGTATQYF.

J is TRBJ1-2 and V is TRBV7-2; TRBD1 is a possible D gene (6 bases). The CDR3 loop spans 15 amino acids. Germline V gene lookup returns CDR1 SGHTA and CDR2 FQGNSA. Trimming removed 1 base at V and 7 bases at J, with 16 bases between. CDR3 in amino acids: CASSLGSQGSSGYTF. The CDR3 DNA reads as TGTGCCAGCAGCTTAGGCTCACAGGGATCCAGTGGCTACACCTTC. Together with reference TRBV7-2 and TRBJ1-2, the CDR3 gives the full variable domain: GAGVSQSPSNKVTEKGKDVELRCDPISGHTALYWYRQSLGQGLEFLIYFQGNSAPDKSGLPSDRFSAERTGGSVSTLTIQRTQQEDSAVYLCASSLGSQGSSGYTFGSGTRLTVV.

This clonotype was recorded a few times. The V gene is TRBV18, the J gene TRBJ2-7; D is ambiguous. This CDR3 is built from 13 residues. From germline, CDR1 is KGHSH and CDR2 LQKENI. V was cut by 2 bases and J by 6 bases, with 11 bases left in between. CDR3 nucleotides: TGTGCCAGCTCACCATTATCCGCTGGCGAGCAGTACTTC. Its protein is CASSPLSAGEQYF.

This rearrangement joins TRBV12-3 or TRBV12-4 to TRBJ1-2; 8 positions agree with TRBD1. This CDR3 has 15 amino acids. J lost 1 base, V lost 4 bases, and 5 bases had no gene match. CDR3 protein: CASSYRDRINYGYTF. The CDR3 DNA follows: TGTGCCAGCAGTTACCGGGACAGGATTAACTATGGCTACACCTTC.

This clonotype was seen more than once but under ten times. J is TRBJ2-7 and V is TRBV5-1, with a tentative D call TRBD1 (5 bases). V was trimmed by 0 bases and J by 10 bases, leaving 14 bases between them. This CDR3 is built from 13 residues. The germline V gene encodes CDR1 SGHRS and CDR2 YFSETQ. The CDR3 DNA is TGCGCCAGCAGCTTGGAATCAGGGTTGGAACAGTACTTC. It yields the protein CASSLESGLEQYF.

This clonotype was counted ten times or more. The chain joins TRBV6-5 to TRBJ2-3, with a tentative D call TRBD1 (6 bases). Trimming took off 2 bases at V and 0 bases at J, with 6 bases between the two ends. The length of the CDR3 is 14 residues. Germline V gives CDR1 MNHEY, CDR2 SVGAGI. In DNA, the CDR3 is TGTGCCAGCAGTTACAGGGGGAGCACAGATACGCAGTATTTT. This sequence encodes CASSYRGSTDTQYF.

This clonotype has a handful of counts. This chain uses TRBV5-1 with TRBJ2-1; D is unresolved. V was cut by 0 bases and J by 4 bases, with 8 bases left in between. Germline V lookup: CDR1 SGHRS, CDR2 YFSETQ. This CDR3 region has 14 residues. CDR3 sequence (DNA): TGCGCCAGCAGCTTGGCCACACAGTACAATGAGCAGTTCTTC. Its translation: CASSLATQYNEQFF.

This clonotype was detected ten times or more. The genes are TRBV5-1 and TRBJ2-7, with D perhaps given as TRBD1 or TRBD2 (6 bases each). Trimming took off 1 base at V and 0 bases at J, with 11 bases between the two ends. CDR1 is SGHRS and CDR2 is YFSETQ in the germline V gene. The CDR3 is 15 amino acids. CDR3 nucleotides: TGCGCCAGCAGCTTGCCGGGGGCGAGCTCCTACGAGCAGTACTTC. Translation gives CASSLPGASSYEQYF.

This chain uses TRBV3-1 with TRBJ1-5; weak D call: TRBD1 (6 bases). Looked up from germline, CDR1 is LGHDT and CDR2 is YNNKEL (reference sequence). Trimming took off 0 bases at V and 3 bases at J, with 18 bases between the two ends. The CDR3 length is 18 residues. Here the CDR3 DNA reads TGTGCCAGCAGCCAAGATCCAATGACAGGATACGCCAATCAGCCCCAGCATTTT. This encodes CASSQDPMTGYANQPQHF.

The V and J genes are TRBV7-8 and TRBJ1-5; no clear D gene. The V gene's germline CDR1 is SGHVS and CDR2 FQNEAQ. V lost 1 base to trimming and J lost 12 bases, with 13 bases between them. The CDR3 extends over 13 amino acids. This chain's CDR3 is CASSLVIYSLQHF. CDR3 DNA: TGTGCCAGCAGCTTAGTGATCTACAGCCTCCAGCATTTT. Combining the CDR3 with reference TRBV7-8 and TRBJ1-5 gives the whole variable domain GAGVSQSPRYKVAKRGQDVALRCDPISGHVSLFWYQQALGQGPEFLTYFQNEAQLDKSGLPSDRFFAERPEGSVSTLKIQRTQQEDSAVYLCASSLVIYSLQHFGDGTRLSIL.

In its sample, this clonotype was seen a few times. This chain links TRBV7-3 with TRBJ2-3; 8 bases agree with TRBD2. There are 17 residues in the CDR3. Germline values: CDR1 SGHTA, CDR2 FQGTGA. Trimming took 5 bases from V and 2 from J; bases not matched to a gene: 12. This chain's CDR3 is CASSLGGAGDLTDTQYF. CDR3 sequence (DNA): TGTGCCAGCAGCCTGGGGGGAGCGGGAGATCTCACAGATACGCAGTATTTT.